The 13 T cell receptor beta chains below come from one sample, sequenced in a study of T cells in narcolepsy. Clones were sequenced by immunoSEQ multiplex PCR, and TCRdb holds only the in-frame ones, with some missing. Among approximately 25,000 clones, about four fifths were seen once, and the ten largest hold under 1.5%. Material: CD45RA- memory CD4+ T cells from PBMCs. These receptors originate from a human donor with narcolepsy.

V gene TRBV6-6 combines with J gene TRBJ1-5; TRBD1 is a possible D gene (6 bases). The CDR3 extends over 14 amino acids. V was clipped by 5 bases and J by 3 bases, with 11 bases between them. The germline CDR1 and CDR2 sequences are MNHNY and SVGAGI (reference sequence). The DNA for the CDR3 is TGTGCCAGCAGTCGAACAGGGATCAATCAGCCCCAGCATTTT. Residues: CASSRTGINQPQHF.

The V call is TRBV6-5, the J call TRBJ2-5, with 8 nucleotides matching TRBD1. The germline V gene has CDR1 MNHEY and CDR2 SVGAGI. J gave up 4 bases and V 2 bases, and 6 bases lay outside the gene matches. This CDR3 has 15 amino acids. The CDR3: CASSYGQGFGETQYF. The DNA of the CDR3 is TGTGCCAGCAGTTACGGACAGGGTTTTGGAGAGACCCAGTACTTC.

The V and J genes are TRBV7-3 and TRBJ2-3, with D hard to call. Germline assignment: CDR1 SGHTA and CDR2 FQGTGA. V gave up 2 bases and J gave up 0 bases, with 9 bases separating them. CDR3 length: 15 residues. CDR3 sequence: CASSLRLASTDTQYF. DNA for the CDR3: TGTGCCAGCAGCTTACGGTTGGCGAGCACAGATACGCAGTATTTT.

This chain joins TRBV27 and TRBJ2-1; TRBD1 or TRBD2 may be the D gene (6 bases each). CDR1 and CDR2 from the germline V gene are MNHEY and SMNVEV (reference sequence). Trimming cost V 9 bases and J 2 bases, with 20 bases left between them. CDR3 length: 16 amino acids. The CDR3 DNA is TGTGCCAGACCCGTCCGGGGGCGCGTGCCCTACAATGAGCAGTTCTTC. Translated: CARPVRGRVPYNEQFF.

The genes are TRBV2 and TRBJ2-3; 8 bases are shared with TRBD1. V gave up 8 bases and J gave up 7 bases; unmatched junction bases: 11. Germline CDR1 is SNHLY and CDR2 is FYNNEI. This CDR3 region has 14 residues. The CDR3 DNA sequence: TGTGCCAGCCTCTCGGACAGGGCTCTAAATACGCAGTATTTT. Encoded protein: CASLSDRALNTQYF.

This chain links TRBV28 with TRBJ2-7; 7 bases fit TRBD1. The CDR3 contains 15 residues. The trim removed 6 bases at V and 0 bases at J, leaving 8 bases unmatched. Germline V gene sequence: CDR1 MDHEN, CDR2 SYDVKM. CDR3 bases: TGTGCCAGCAGAGCACAGGGGACGAGCTCCTACGAGCAGTACTTC. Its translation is CASRAQGTSSYEQYF.

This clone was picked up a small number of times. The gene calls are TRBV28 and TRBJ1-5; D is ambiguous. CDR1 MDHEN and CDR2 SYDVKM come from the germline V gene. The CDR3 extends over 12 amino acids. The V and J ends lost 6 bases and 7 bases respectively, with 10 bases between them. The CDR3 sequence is CASSSRQQPQHF. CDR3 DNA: TGTGCCAGCAGCTCCAGGCAGCAGCCCCAGCATTTT.

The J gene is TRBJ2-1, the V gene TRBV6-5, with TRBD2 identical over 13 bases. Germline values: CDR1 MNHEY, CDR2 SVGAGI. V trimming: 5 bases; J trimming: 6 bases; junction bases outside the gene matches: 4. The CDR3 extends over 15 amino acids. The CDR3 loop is CASSQTSGRLNEQFF. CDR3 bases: TGTGCCAGCAGTCAGACTAGCGGGAGGCTCAATGAGCAGTTCTTC.

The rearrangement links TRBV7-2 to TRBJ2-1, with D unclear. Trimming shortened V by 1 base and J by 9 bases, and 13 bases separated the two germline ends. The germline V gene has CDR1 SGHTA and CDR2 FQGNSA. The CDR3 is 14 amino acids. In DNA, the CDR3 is TGTGCCAGCAGCTTAGATAATGGGCTGGGTGAGCAGTTCTTC. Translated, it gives CASSLDNGLGEQFF.

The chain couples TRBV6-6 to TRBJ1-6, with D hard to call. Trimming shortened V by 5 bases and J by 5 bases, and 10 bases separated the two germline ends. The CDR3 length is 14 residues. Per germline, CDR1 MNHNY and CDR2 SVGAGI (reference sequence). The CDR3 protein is CASSMREDNSPLHF. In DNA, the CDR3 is TGTGCCAGCAGTATGAGGGAAGATAATTCACCCCTCCACTTT.

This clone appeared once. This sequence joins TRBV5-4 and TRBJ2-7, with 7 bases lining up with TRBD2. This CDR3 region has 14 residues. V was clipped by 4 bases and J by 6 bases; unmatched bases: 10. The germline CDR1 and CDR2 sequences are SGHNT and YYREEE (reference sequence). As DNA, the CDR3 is TGTGCCAGCAGCCCGACCGGGCGGGAGATCGAGCAGTACTTC. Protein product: CASSPTGREIEQYF.

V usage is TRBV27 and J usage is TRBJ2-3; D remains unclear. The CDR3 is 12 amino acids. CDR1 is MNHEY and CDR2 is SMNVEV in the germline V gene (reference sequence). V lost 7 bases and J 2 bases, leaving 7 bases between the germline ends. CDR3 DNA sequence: TGTGCCAGCATGTCCCACACAGATACGCAGTATTTT. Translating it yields CASMSHTDTQYF.

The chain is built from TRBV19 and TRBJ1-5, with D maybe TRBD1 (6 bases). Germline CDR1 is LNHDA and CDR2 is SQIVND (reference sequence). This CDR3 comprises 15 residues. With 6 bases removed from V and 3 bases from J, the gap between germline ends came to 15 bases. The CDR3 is CASRSKGGINQPQHF. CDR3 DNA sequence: TGTGCCAGTAGATCCAAGGGGGGGATCAATCAGCCCCAGCATTTT.